These T cell receptor beta chains were read from a single sample in a study of blood T cell repertoires in COVID-19. The data were produced by immunoSEQ multiplex PCR, yet TCRdb's version contains in-frame clones alone and is incomplete. The sample consists of 210,000 or so clones, roughly four fifths of them appearing once. Sequencing was carried out using peripheral blood. The source is a woman aged 40 to 50 with acute or convalescent COVID-19. CDR3s include the opening cysteine and the closing phenylalanine or tryptophan. Each record gives: J gene, V gene, clone size, D gene, CDR3 DNA, CDR3 protein. A D gene is named only where the DNA matches it firmly. Clone size is stated in some rows and not others, as once, few, many or a class when expanded.

j_gene: TRBJ1-6; v_gene: TRBV19; abundance: -; d_gene: -; CDR3nt: TGTGCCAGTAGTGGAAGACAGAATTCACCCCTCCACTTT; CDR3aa: CASSGRQNSPLHF
j_gene: TRBJ2-1; v_gene: TRBV11-3; abundance: -; d_gene: TRBD1; CDR3nt: TGTGCCAGCAGCAGGGACAGGGAATACAATGAGCAGTTCTTC; CDR3aa: CASSRDREYNEQFF
j_gene: TRBJ2-5; v_gene: TRBV2; abundance: -; d_gene: TRBD1; CDR3nt: TGTGCCAGCAGCGCTCGGACAGGGCGAGAGACCCAGTACTTC; CDR3aa: CASSARTGRETQYF
j_gene: TRBJ2-3; v_gene: TRBV7-2; abundance: -; d_gene: -; CDR3nt: TGTGCCAGCAGCCCCCTCCATCCAACACAGCAGTATTTT; CDR3aa: CASSPLHPTQQYF
j_gene: TRBJ1-2; v_gene: TRBV5-1; abundance: -; d_gene: -; CDR3nt: TGCGCCAGCAGCTTGCTGCAGGCCCATTATGGCTACACCTTC; CDR3aa: CASSLLQAHYGYTF
j_gene: TRBJ2-7; v_gene: TRBV27; abundance: once; d_gene: -; CDR3nt: TGTGCCAGCAGTTTATCTTCTAGGAGGGACTACGAGCAGTACTTC; CDR3aa: CASSLSSRRDYEQYF
j_gene: TRBJ1-2; v_gene: TRBV6-5; abundance: once; d_gene: TRBD1; CDR3nt: TGTGCCAGCAGTTACGGGGGACAGCCCTATGGCTACACCTTC; CDR3aa: CASSYGGQPYGYTF
j_gene: TRBJ2-3; v_gene: TRBV7-9; abundance: -; d_gene: TRBD1; CDR3nt: TGTGCCAGCAGCTGGACAGGGGGCCGTAGCACAGATACGCAGTATTTT; CDR3aa: CASSWTGGRSTDTQYF
j_gene: TRBJ2-3; v_gene: TRBV5-1; abundance: -; d_gene: -; CDR3nt: TGCGCCAGCAGCCCCGCGCGGGTCCCAGATACGCAGTATTTT; CDR3aa: CASSPARVPDTQYF
j_gene: TRBJ1-2; v_gene: TRBV18; abundance: -; d_gene: -; CDR3nt: TGTGCCAGCTCACCCGACAGAAACTATGGCTACACCTTC; CDR3aa: CASSPDRNYGYTF
j_gene: TRBJ2-2; v_gene: TRBV24-1; abundance: -; d_gene: TRBD1; CDR3nt: TGTGCCACCAGTGATTGGACAGGGAACACCGGGGAGCTGTTTTTT; CDR3aa: CATSDWTGNTGELFF
j_gene: TRBJ1-5; v_gene: TRBV7-2; abundance: -; d_gene: -; CDR3nt: TGTGCCAGCAGCCCGGGGGGGATGGGCCAGCCCCAGCATTTT; CDR3aa: CASSPGGMGQPQHF